This T cell receptor (beta chain) was sequenced in a study of T cell responses to AZD1222 COVID-19 vaccine. Method: immunoSEQ multiplex PCR; TCRdb's copy keeps in-frame clones and lacks some. This sample yields over 120,000 clones, of which roughly nine tenths are seen a single time; around 1.6% belongs to the top ten. V was pared by 4 bases and J by 0 bases, with 7 bases of the junction left unmatched. Looked up from germline, CDR1 is LGHNA and CDR2 is YNFKEQ. This CDR3 spans 16 amino acids. Here the sequenced sample was peripheral blood, taken on day 0 of AZD1222 vaccination. The J gene is TRBJ2-3, the V gene TRBV4-2, with 7 bases aligning to TRBD2. This clonotype was sampled from an adult in good health. The CDR3 spells CASSLRLARSTDTQYF. In nucleotides, the CDR3 is TGTGCCAGCAGCCTCCGACTAGCCCGTAGCACAGATACGCAGTATTTT.